This T cell receptor beta chain was identified during a study of vaccination effects on CD4 cells after COVID-19. Study summary: Antigen-specific CD4+ T cells were expanded with viral peptide pools in the ViraFEST assay before sequencing. Every well housed more than 1.5 million PBMC, which grew in culture alongside 8.5 to 10 IU/ml IL-2 and 10 ug/ml peptides.

Regarding this clone: The target antigen is unknown.

J lost 0 bases, V lost 8 bases, and 7 bases had no gene match. The CDR3 loop spans 15 amino acids. Germline V CDR1 and CDR2: PRHDT, FYEKMQ (reference sequence). Sequencing was performed with immunoSEQ multiplex PCR; in TCRdb, only in-frame clones are kept and a portion is missing. Of 30,000 to 40,000 clones in the sample, roughly 80% were seen once. Cultured cells yielded isolated CD4+ T cells after 10 days. Vaccinees lacked prior SARS-CoV-2 infection and tested negative for nucleocapsid antibodies. Study findings and constraints: Of the vaccine-induced clones from healthy vaccinees, merely 1 of 255 recognized common cold coronaviruses as well.

Source: CD4+ T cells from PBMCs cultured without peptide, taken before COVID-19 vaccination. The sequence was obtained from a human donor who received a COVID-19 vaccine. The chain combines TRBV13 with TRBJ2-1, with 7 bases identical to TRBD1. CDR3 coding DNA: TGTGCCAGCGGAGAGGGGGCTTCCTCCTACAATGAGCAGTTCTTC. As protein: CASGEGASSYNEQFF.